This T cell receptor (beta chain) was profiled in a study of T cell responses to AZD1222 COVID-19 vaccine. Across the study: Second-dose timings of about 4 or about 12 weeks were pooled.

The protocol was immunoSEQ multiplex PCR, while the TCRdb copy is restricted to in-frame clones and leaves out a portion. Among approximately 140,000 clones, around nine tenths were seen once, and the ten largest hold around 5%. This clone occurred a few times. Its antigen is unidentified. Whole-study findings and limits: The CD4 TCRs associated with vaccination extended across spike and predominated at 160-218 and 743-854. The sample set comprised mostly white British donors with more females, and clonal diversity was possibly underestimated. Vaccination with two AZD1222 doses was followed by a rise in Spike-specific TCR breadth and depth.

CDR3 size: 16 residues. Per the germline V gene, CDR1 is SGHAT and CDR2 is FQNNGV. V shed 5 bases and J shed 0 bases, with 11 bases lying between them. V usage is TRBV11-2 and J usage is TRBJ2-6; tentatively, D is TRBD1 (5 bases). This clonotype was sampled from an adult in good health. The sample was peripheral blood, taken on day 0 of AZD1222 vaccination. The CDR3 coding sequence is TGTGCCAGCAGCCAGACAGCTTCCTCTGGGGCCAACGTCCTGACTTTC. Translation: CASSQTASSGANVLTF. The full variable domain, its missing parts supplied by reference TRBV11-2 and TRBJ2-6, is EAGVAQSPRYKIIEKRQSVAFWCNPISGHATLYWYQQILGQGPKLLIQFQNNGVVDDSQLPKDRFSAERLKGVDSTLKIQPAKLEDSAVYLCASSQTASSGANVLTFGAGSRLTVL.